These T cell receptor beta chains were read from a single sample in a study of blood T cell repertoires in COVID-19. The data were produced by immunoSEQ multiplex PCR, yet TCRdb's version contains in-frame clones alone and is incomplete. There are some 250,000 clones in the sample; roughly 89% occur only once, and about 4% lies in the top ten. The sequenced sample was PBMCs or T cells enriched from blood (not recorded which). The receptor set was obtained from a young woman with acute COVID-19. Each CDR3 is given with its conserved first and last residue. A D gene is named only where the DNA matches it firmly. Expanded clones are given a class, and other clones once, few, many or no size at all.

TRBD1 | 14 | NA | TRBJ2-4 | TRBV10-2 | TGCGCCAGCAGGACGGGACAGGGGGCGAACATTCAGTACTTC | CASRTGQGANIQYF
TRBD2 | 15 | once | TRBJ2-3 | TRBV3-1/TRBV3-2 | TGTGCCAGCGGTATAGCGGGGGCCCCCACAGATACGCAGTATTTT | CASGIAGAPTDTQYF
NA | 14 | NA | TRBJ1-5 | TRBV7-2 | TGTGCCAGCAGCGCTCAAACAGGGAATCAGCCCCAGCATTTT | CASSAQTGNQPQHF
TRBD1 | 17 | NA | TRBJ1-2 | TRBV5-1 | TGCGCCAGCAGCTTGGAATTTTGGGGACAGGGAGGATCTGGCTACACCTTC | CASSLEFWGQGGSGYTF
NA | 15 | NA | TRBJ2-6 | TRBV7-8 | TGTGCCAGCAGCTCCCCAGGGGCTGGGGCCAACGTCCTGACTTTC | CASSSPGAGANVLTF
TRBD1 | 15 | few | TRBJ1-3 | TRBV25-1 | TGTGCCAGCAGTGAGGGACAGGGAGGTGGAAACACCATATATTTT | CASSEGQGGGNTIYF
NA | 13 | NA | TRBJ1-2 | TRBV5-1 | TGCGCCAGCAGCTTGTCATCCAGGGGAGATCACACCTTC | CASSLSSRGDHTF
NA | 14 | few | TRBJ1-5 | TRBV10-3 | TGTGCCATCAGTCTCGACTGGAGCAATCAGCCCCAGCATTTT | CAISLDWSNQPQHF
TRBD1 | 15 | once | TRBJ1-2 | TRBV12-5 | TGTGCTAGTGGGCTACAGGGGGGCCCGACCTATGGCTACACCTTC | CASGLQGGPTYGYTF
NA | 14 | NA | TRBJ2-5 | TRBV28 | TGTGCCAGCAGTTTTGCAGGCGGGTCGGAGACCCAGTACTTC | CASSFAGGSETQYF
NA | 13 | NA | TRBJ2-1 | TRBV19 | TGTGCCAGTAGTCCTCGACTATACAATGAGCAGTTCTTC | CASSPRLYNEQFF
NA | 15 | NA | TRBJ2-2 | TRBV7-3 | TGTGCCAGCAGCTTATTTGCAGGGAACACCGGGGAGCTGTTTTTT | CASSLFAGNTGELFF
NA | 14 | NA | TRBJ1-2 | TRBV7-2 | TGTGCCAGCAGCTTACCCCGACAGAGCTATGGCTACACCTTC | CASSLPRQSYGYTF
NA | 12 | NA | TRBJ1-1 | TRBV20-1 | TGCAGTGCTAGTATAGGGGACACTGAAGCTTTCTTT | CSASIGDTEAFF
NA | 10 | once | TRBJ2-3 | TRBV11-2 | TGTGCCAGCAGGCGGGATACGCAGTATTTT | CASRRDTQYF
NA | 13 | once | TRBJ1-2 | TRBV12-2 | TGTGCAAGTCGCTTAGAACAGGGGGCCGGCTACACCTTC | CASRLEQGAGYTF
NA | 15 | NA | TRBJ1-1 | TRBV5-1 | TGCGCCAGCAGCTTGGCTGGGGCTCAGAACACTGAAGCTTTCTTT | CASSLAGAQNTEAFF
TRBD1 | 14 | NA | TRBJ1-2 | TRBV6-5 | TGTGCCAGCAGTTCCCCGGGACAGGGGACTGGCTACACCTTC | CASSSPGQGTGYTF
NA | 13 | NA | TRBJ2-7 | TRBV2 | TGTGCCAAAAGGGACCGGGGGGCAGGGGAGCAGTACTTC | CAKRDRGAGEQYF
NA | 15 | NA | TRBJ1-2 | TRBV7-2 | TGTGCCAGCAGCTACAGGGTTGGCAGCCCCTATGGCTACACCTTC | CASSYRVGSPYGYTF
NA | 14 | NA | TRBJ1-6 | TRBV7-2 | TGTGCCAGCAGCTTAGAGAGTAGTGTTTCACCCCTCCACTTT | CASSLESSVSPLHF
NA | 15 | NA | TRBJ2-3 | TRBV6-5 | TGTGCCAGCAGTTCTAGTATGGGGGGAGGAGATACGCAGTATTTT | CASSSSMGGGDTQYF
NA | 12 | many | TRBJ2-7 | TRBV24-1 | TGTGCCACCAGTGAGCAGGGGTACGAGCAGTACTTC | CATSEQGYEQYF
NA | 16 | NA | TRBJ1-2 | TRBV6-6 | TGTGCCAGCAGTTACTCGAGCTCGAAAGCTAACTATGGCTACACCTTC | CASSYSSSKANYGYTF
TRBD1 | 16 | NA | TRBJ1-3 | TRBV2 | TGTGCCAGCAGGTTCCGGGAGGGGGCGGCTGGAAACACCATATATTTT | CASRFREGAAGNTIYF
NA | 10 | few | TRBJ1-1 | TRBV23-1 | TGCGCCAGCAGTCAACCCAAAGCTTTCTTT | CASSQPKAFF
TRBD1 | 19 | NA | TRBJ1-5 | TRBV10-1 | TGCGCCAGCAGGGCCACCGGGACAGGGGGCCCCCTGAGCAATCAGCCCCAGCATTTT | CASRATGTGGPLSNQPQHF
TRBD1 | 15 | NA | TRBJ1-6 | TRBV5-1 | TGCGCCAGCAGACCGTCGGGACAGACAATTCAGTCCCTCCACTTT | CASRPSGQTIQSLHF
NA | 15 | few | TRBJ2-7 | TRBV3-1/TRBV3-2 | TGTGCCAGCAGCCAAACGGGACTGCTAACCTACGAGCAGTACTTC | CASSQTGLLTYEQYF
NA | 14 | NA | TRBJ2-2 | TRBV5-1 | TGCGCCAGCAATGATGGGCAGAACACCGGGGAGCTGTTTTTT | CASNDGQNTGELFF
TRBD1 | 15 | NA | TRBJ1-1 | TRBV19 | TGTGCCAGCCGATTCGGGACAGGGGGAAACACTGAAGCTTTCTTT | CASRFGTGGNTEAFF
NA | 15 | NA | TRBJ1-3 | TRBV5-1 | TGCGCCAGCAGGGAGGGGCCCGAGACTGCCTCCACCATATATTTT | CASREGPETASTIYF
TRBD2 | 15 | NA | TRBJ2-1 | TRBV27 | TGTGCCAGCAGTCCAGGGCTAGCGGGGGTTGATGAGCAGTTCTTC | CASSPGLAGVDEQFF
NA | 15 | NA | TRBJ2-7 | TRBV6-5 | TGTGCCAGCAGTTTAGACAGCGCCCCACACTACGAGCAGTACTTC | CASSLDSAPHYEQYF
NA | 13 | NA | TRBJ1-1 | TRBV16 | TGTGCCAGCAGCCAATTTGCGGAAACTGAAGCTTTCTTT | CASSQFAETEAFF
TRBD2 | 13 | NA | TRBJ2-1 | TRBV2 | TGTGCCAGCAATCGCCGGGGGGTCAATGAGCAGTTCTTC | CASNRRGVNEQFF
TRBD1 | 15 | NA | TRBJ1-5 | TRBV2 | TGTGCCAGCAGTGCTACGGACAGGGCGAATCAGCCCCAGCATTTT | CASSATDRANQPQHF